Listed below are T cell receptor beta chains from one sample, sequenced in a study of T cells in Graves' hyperthyroidism and ophthalmopathy. TCRdb independently ran MiXCR on the multiplex PCR reads; one entry per CDR3 protein. The table records tens of thousands of distinct CDR3 sequences, about 50% of them present only once. Source material: blood. The receptors come from a woman in her 50s with Graves' hyperthyroidism that later progressed to Graves' ophthalmopathy. Each CDR3 is given with its conserved first and last residue. The D gene is left open where the match is weak. Rows may omit the clone size; those that give it use once, few, many or a size class.

TRBV7-9	TRBD2	NA	TRBJ2-7	CASSLAGDPGTKGKREQYF	TGTGCCAGCAGCTTAGCGGGGGACCCCGGGACTAAGGGCAAGAGGGAGCAGTACTTC
TRBV29-1	NA	NA	TRBJ2-1	CASGEAGLTAGDEQFF	TGTGCCAGCGGAGAGGCAGGCCTGACGGCTGGAGATGAGCAGTTCTTC
TRBV25-1	NA	NA	TRBJ1-4	CASSEPPTGEKLFF	TGTGCCAGCAGTGAGCCCCCGACGGGTGAAAAACTGTTTTTT
TRBV5-1	TRBD1	NA	TRBJ1-2	CASSLLARRDRGHNYGYTF	TGCGCCAGCAGCTTGTTGGCGAGGAGGGACAGGGGGCATAACTATGGCTACACCTTC
TRBV6-5	TRBD1	many	TRBJ2-1	CASSYSRDSNNEQFF	TGTGCCAGCAGTTACTCCCGGGACAGCAACAATGAGCAGTTCTTC
TRBV7-3	TRBD2	NA	TRBJ2-3	CASSGTSADTQYF	TGCGCCAGCTCCGGGACTAGCGCAGATACGCAGTATTTT
TRBV7-2	NA	many	TRBJ2-7	CASSSESTGPSSYEQYF	TGTGCCAGCAGCTCGGAATCGACAGGACCAAGCTCCTACGAGCAGTACTTC
TRBV5-1	NA	NA	TRBJ2-2	CASSWGDWTRELFF	TGCGCCAGCAGCTGGGGGGATTGGACTAGGGAGCTGTTTTTT
TRBV7-8	TRBD1	NA	TRBJ1-5	CASSLVGTGRYSNQPRHF	TGTGCCAGCAGCTTAGTTGGGACAGGACGATACAGCAATCAGCCCCGGCATTTT
TRBV6-1	NA	many	TRBJ2-1	CASSGDVYNEQFF	TGTGCCAGCAGTGGGGACGTCTACAATGAGCAGTTCTTC
TRBV12-3/TRBV12-4	NA	many	TRBJ2-3	CASNRGNTDTQYF	TGTGCCAGCAACCGGGGGAACACAGATACGCAGTATTTT
TRBV20-1	NA	many	TRBJ2-7	CSARTPSGLGTYEQYF	TGCAGTGCTAGAACGCCGTCCGGTCTGGGAACCTACGAGCAGTACTTC
TRBV5-1	TRBD2	NA	TRBJ2-7	CASSLGTSGRYEQYF	TGCGCCAGCAGCTTGGGGACTAGCGGGAGGTACGAGCAGTACTTC
TRBV20-1	NA	NA	TRBJ2-1	CSARHLNEQFF	TGCAGTGCGAGGCACTTGAATGAGCAGTTCTTC
TRBV7-6	NA	few	TRBJ2-7	CASSQVGDEQYF	TGTGCCAGCAGCCAAGTAGGAGACGAGCAGTACTTC
TRBV7-9	NA	medium-sized	TRBJ1-2	CASSSTTGWSGYTF	TGTGCCAGCAGCTCAACCACAGGGTGGAGCGGCTACACCTTC
TRBV30	TRBD2	NA	TRBJ2-1	CAWATSGTFVNEQFF	TGTGCCTGGGCAACTAGCGGGACGTTCGTCAATGAGCAGTTCTTC
TRBV6-1	TRBD1	many	TRBJ1-2	CASGDRGANYGYTF	TGTGCCAGCGGAGACAGGGGTGCCAACTATGGCTACACCTTC
TRBV2	NA	many	TRBJ2-6	CASSEAISGSGANVLTF	TGTGCCAGCAGTGAAGCCATCTCTGGCTCTGGGGCCAACGTCCTGACTTTC
TRBV7-9	TRBD1	NA	TRBJ2-7	CATRDRNYEQYF	TGTGCCACCCGGGACAGGAACTACGAGCAGTACTTC
TRBV20-1	NA	NA	TRBJ2-5	CSASGGLASNQPQYF	TGCAGTGCTAGTGGGGGGCTCGCTAGCAATCAGCCCCAGTACTTC
TRBV9	NA	NA	TRBJ2-2	CARFEYTGELFF	TGTGCTAGATTCGAGTACACCGGGGAGCTGTTTTTT
TRBV11-3	NA	many	TRBJ2-7	CASSLELASYEQYF	TGTGCCAGCAGCTTAGAACTAGCCTCCTACGAGCAGTACTTC
TRBV12-3/TRBV12-4	NA	medium-sized	TRBJ1-6	CASSLQASPLHF	TGTGCCAGCAGTTTGCAGGCTTCACCCCTCCACTTT
TRBV4-2	TRBD1	many	TRBJ1-1	CASSQTGQQNTEAFF	TGTGCCAGCAGCCAGACGGGACAGCAGAACACTGAAGCTTTCTTT